This is a list of T cell receptor beta chains from one sample in a study of OX40 agonist ivuxolimab in advanced cancers. Sequencing used immunoSEQ multiplex PCR; TCRdb keeps in-frame clones, though not all of them. Of 70,000 to 90,000 clones listed, about nine tenths are singletons. This specimen was CD4+ or CD8+ T cells sorted from blood, taken in a trial of the OX40 agonist ivuxolimab. The origin of the receptors is an adult with an advanced solid tumor such as melanoma, head and neck, liver or kidney cancer. Each CDR3 is given with its conserved first and last residue. The order of the fields is D gene, clone size, V gene, J gene, CDR3 protein, CDR3 DNA. The D gene is left open where the match is weak. Only part of the rows carry a size: once, few, many, or a class if the clone is expanded.

>-|-|TRBV2|TRBJ1-6
CAAKQRNSPLHF
TGTGCCGCCAAGCAGAGGAATTCACCCCTCCACTTT
>-|-|TRBV20-1|TRBJ1-2
CSASSNYGYTF
TGCAGTGCTAGCTCTAACTATGGCTACACCTTC
>-|-|TRBV2|TRBJ1-3
CASIGTAGISGNTIYF
TGTGCCAGCATTGGGACGGCAGGAATCTCTGGAAACACCATATATTTT
>-|-|TRBV29-1|TRBJ1-2
CSVVSGNYGYTF
TGCAGCGTTGTGTCAGGGAACTATGGCTACACCTTC
>-|-|TRBV29-1|TRBJ1-1
CSVGAAGWTEAFF
TGCAGCGTCGGGGCGGCAGGCTGGACTGAAGCTTTCTTT
>TRBD1|-|TRBV10-3|TRBJ2-7
CAITDRDRVYEQYF
TGTGCCATCACGGACCGGGACAGGGTTTACGAGCAGTACTTC
>-|-|TRBV7-9|TRBJ2-1
CASSPIGPGSSSYNEQFF
TGTGCCAGCAGCCCCATTGGTCCGGGATCAAGCTCCTACAATGAGCAGTTCTTC
>TRBD2|-|TRBV6-1|TRBJ2-1
CASSEIAGGFNEQFF
TGTGCCAGCAGTGAAATAGCGGGAGGTTTCAATGAGCAGTTCTTC
>TRBD1|-|TRBV10-3|TRBJ2-7
CAISPGQGGSYEQYF
TGTGCCATCAGTCCAGGACAGGGAGGCTCCTACGAGCAGTACTTC
>TRBD2|-|TRBV7-2|TRBJ2-7
CASSLDGTSGRINEQYF
TGTGCCAGCAGCTTAGATGGGACTAGCGGGAGGATCAACGAGCAGTACTTC
>-|-|TRBV6-5|TRBJ2-2
CASSLGWGTGELFF
TGTGCCAGCAGTCTGGGGTGGGGCACCGGGGAGCTGTTTTTT
>TRBD2|-|TRBV11-3|TRBJ2-7
CASSASGTYEQYF
TGTGCCAGCAGCGCTAGCGGGACCTACGAGCAGTACTTC
>-|few|TRBV5-1|TRBJ1-1
CASSPAMNTEAFF
TGCGCCAGCAGCCCGGCTATGAACACTGAAGCTTTCTTT
>TRBD2|-|TRBV7-2|TRBJ2-1
CASSPTGGGSEQFF
TGTGCCAGCAGCCCCACCGGGGGGGGATCAGAGCAGTTCTTC
>TRBD1|-|TRBV2|TRBJ1-5
CASSGGQGAVQPQHF
TGTGCCAGCAGTGGCGGACAGGGGGCGGTTCAGCCCCAGCATTTT
>-|-|TRBV5-8|TRBJ1-5
CASSLRATSFEPQHF
TGTGCCAGCAGCCTGAGAGCCACCTCGTTCGAGCCCCAGCATTTT
>TRBD1|-|TRBV7-6|TRBJ2-7
CASSQGEFSYEQYF
TGTGCCAGCAGCCAGGGGGAATTCTCCTACGAGCAGTACTTC
>-|-|TRBV11-3|TRBJ1-2
CASSLRNNIGANYGYTF
TGTGCCAGCAGCTTGAGGAATAACATAGGGGCTAACTATGGCTACACCTTC
>TRBD1|-|TRBV10-1|TRBJ2-7
CASSIQGAGGEQYF
TGCGCCAGCAGTATACAGGGGGCAGGGGGCGAGCAGTACTTC
>-|few|TRBV18|TRBJ2-7
CASSPNGDTTGEQYF
TGTGCCAGCTCACCAAACGGGGACACCACGGGCGAGCAGTACTTC
>TRBD1|-|TRBV10-2|TRBJ1-6
CASGDRGNSPLHF
TGCGCCAGTGGGGACAGGGGTAATTCACCCCTCCACTTT
>TRBD2|-|TRBV6-1|TRBJ2-1
CASSEEPIPSGSRNEQFF
TGTGCCAGCAGTGAAGAACCCATACCTAGCGGGAGTCGGAATGAGCAGTTCTTC
>-|-|TRBV27|TRBJ2-1
CASRPPQSSYNEQFF
TGTGCCAGCAGACCCCCCCAGAGCTCCTACAATGAGCAGTTCTTC
>TRBD2|-|TRBV10-3|TRBJ2-5
CAISVGLAAHETQYF
TGTGCCATCAGCGTGGGACTAGCGGCCCACGAGACCCAGTACTTC
>TRBD1|-|TRBV6-5|TRBJ1-1
CASSRQGVGSAFF
TGTGCCAGCAGCCGGCAGGGGGTAGGATCTGCTTTCTTT
>TRBD2|-|TRBV5-1|TRBJ2-3
CASYMGASGGSDTQYF
TGCGCCTCCTACATGGGGGCTAGCGGGGGGTCAGATACGCAGTATTTT